The 18 T cell receptor beta chains reported below all come from one sample, sequenced in a study of beta chain features in type 1 diabetes. The sequenced template was cDNA made from the entire isolated RNA. Using immunoSEQ multiplex PCR, the repertoire was profiled, and TCRdb retains in-frame clones only, with some absent. The sample lists roughly 230,000 clones, over 8.5% occurring once. Sequencing was done on a sample of naive CD4+ T cells from blood. All receptors derive from a woman aged 18-29 years in good health.

As concerns this clone: One junction end does not reproduce the germline sequence, and a read error may be involved. The V gene is TRBV7-7, the J gene TRBJ2-3, with 10 nucleotides matching TRBD2. From germline, CDR1 is SSHAT and CDR2 FNYEAQ (reference sequence). The CDR3 consists of 14 residues. The chain's CDR3 is CASSTSGGTDTQYF. The CDR3 DNA sequence: TGTGCTAGCAGTACTAGCGGGGGCACAGATACGCAGTATTTT.

J is TRBJ2-5 and V is TRBV15; 7 bases are shared with TRBD1. Germline V gene data show CDR1 as LNHNV and CDR2 as YYDKDF (reference sequence). The CDR3 is 15 amino acids. V lost 0 bases, J lost 4 bases, and 5 bases stayed unmatched. The CDR3 sequence is CATSRDGQEIETQYF. CDR3 DNA sequence: TGTGCCACCAGCAGAGATGGACAGGAAATAGAGACCCAGTACTTC. The full variable domain, with the rest looked up from reference TRBV15 and TRBJ2-5, is DAMVIQNPRYQVTQFGKPVTLSCSQTLNHNVMYWYQQKSSQAPKLLFHYYDKDFNNEADTPDNFQSRRPNTSFCFLDIRSPGLGDTAMYLCATSRDGQEIETQYFGPGTRLLVL.

CDR3 in DNA: TGTGCCAGCAGCGGCCCCGGGCAGGGAATGTCGGGAGCTTTCTTT. This gives the protein CASSGPGQGMSGAFF. J is TRBJ1-1 and V is TRBV9; the D gene is possibly TRBD1 (5 bases). CDR1 and CDR2 from the germline V gene are SGDLS and YYNGEE. The CDR3 has 15 amino acids. V lost 3 bases and J lost 10, with 22 bases in between.

This clone was observed a handful of times. The rearrangement uses TRBV5-1 and TRBJ1-5; TRBD1 aligns across 9 bases. CDR1 and CDR2 from the germline V gene are SGHRS and YFSETQ. The CDR3 has 17 amino acids. The junction had 9 bases not matched to a gene; V was cut back by 1 base and J by 4 bases. The CDR3 is CASSLSVGGQGNQPQHF. CDR3 nucleotide sequence: TGCGCCAGCAGCTTGTCTGTCGGGGGACAGGGTAATCAGCCCCAGCATTTT.

This chain uses TRBV19 with TRBJ2-7, with a weak D call TRBD1 (5 bases). This CDR3 is 13 amino acids long. Trimming took 6 bases from V and 2 from J, leaving 11 bases between them. Germline-derived CDR1 and CDR2 are LNHDA and SQIVND (reference sequence). CDR3 bases: TGTGCCAGTAGCGACAGACCCACCTACGAGCAGTACTTC. Translated, it gives CASSDRPTYEQYF.

This chain connects TRBV9 to TRBJ2-2; D remains ambiguous. V shed 5 bases and J shed 0 bases, with 14 bases lying between them. CDR1 and CDR2 (germline): SGDLS, YYNGEE. CDR3 size: 16 residues. In DNA, the CDR3 is TGTGCCAGCAGACCCACCGGTGGGCCGAACACCGGGGAGCTGTTTTTT. It encodes CASRPTGGPNTGELFF.

This chain links TRBV5-1 with TRBJ2-7; D might be TRBD2 (5 bases). V lost 6 bases to trimming and J lost 5 bases, with 15 bases between them. This CDR3 is built from 13 residues. Germline CDR1 and CDR2: SGHRS and YFSETQ. The CDR3 here is CASNLEGYHEQYF. The CDR3 bases are TGCGCCAGCAACCTTGAGGGCTACCACGAGCAGTACTTC.

The chain recombines TRBV5-1 with TRBJ2-3; 7 bases line up with TRBD2. With V trimmed by 2 bases and J by 0 bases, 3 bases remained unmatched. CDR3 length equals 15 residues. CDR1 and CDR2 from the germline V gene are SGHRS and YFSETQ. CDR3 protein: CASSFSSGSTDTQYF. Written as DNA, the CDR3 is TGCGCCAGCAGCTTTAGTAGCGGGAGCACAGATACGCAGTATTTT.

The gene calls are TRBV4-2 and TRBJ2-5; 7 bases match TRBD1. The V gene's germline CDR1 is LGHNA and CDR2 YNFKEQ. J gave up 0 bases and V 3 bases, and 4 bases lay outside the gene matches. The CDR3 covers 15 residues. The chain's CDR3 is CASSQATGDQETQYF. DNA for the CDR3: TGTGCCAGCAGCCAGGCTACAGGGGACCAAGAGACCCAGTACTTC.

This clone was seen many times. The chain has TRBV23-1 and TRBJ1-1; a possible D gene is TRBD1 (6 bases). TRBV23-1 is placed among ORFs of uncertain function. The CDR3 sequence is 12 residues long. V lost 7 bases, J lost 5 bases, and 11 bases lay in between. This chain's CDR3 is CASNPGTTEAFF. The CDR3 DNA follows: TGCGCCAGCAACCCGGGGACAACTGAAGCTTTCTTT.

This clone was recorded a few times. V is TRBV6-5 and J is TRBJ2-7, with 7 bases fitting TRBD1. The length of the CDR3 is 16 residues. CDR1 is MNHEY and CDR2 is SVGAGI in the germline V gene. J was trimmed by 0 bases and V by 4 bases; bases with no gene match: 9. The CDR3 here is CASSWLWGQNSYEQYF. The CDR3 DNA reads TGTGCCAGCAGTTGGCTTTGGGGACAGAACTCCTACGAGCAGTACTTC.

This clone was counted a few times. Additional DNA sequences in this sample encode the identical CDR3. The chain carries TRBV30 and TRBJ1-1, with D tentatively TRBD1 (6 bases). The germline V and J ends were trimmed by 0 bases and 1 base, with 6 bases remaining between them. Germline-derived CDR1 and CDR2 are GTSNPN and SVGIG (reference sequence). The CDR3 has 13 residues. The CDR3 reads CAWSVRGNTEAFF. The CDR3 DNA follows: TGTGCCTGGAGTGTCAGGGGGAACACTGAAGCTTTCTTT.

This clone was detected a few times. The rearrangement uses TRBV4-2 and TRBJ2-1, with 12 bases aligning to TRBD2. CDR1 and CDR2 (germline): LGHNA, YNFKEQ. This CDR3 is 16 amino acids long. Losses at the gene ends were 1 base for V and 13 bases for J; bases not matched to a gene: 11. The DNA of the CDR3 is TGTGCCAGCAGCCAAGGACTAGCGGGAGATCGGGTGGTCCAGTTCTTC. Translating it yields CASSQGLAGDRVVQFF.

J is TRBJ2-1 and V is TRBV5-1; 14 nucleotides match TRBD2. The CDR3 sequence is 17 residues long. The trim removed 2 bases at V and 4 bases at J, leaving 5 bases unmatched. The V gene's germline CDR1 is SGHRS and CDR2 YFSETQ. CDR3 nucleotide sequence: TGCGCCAGCAGCTTTGGACTAGCGGGAGGAGAATACAATGAGCAGTTCTTC. This sequence encodes CASSFGLAGGEYNEQFF.

This chain joins TRBV5-6 and TRBJ1-5; no clear D gene. In germline, CDR1 is SGHDT, CDR2 YYEEEE. The CDR3 runs to 13 residues. Trimming removed 4 bases at V and 4 bases at J, with 9 bases between. The CDR3 coding sequence is TGTGCCAGCAGCCTTGGCCGAAATCAGCCCCAGCATTTT. Amino acids: CASSLGRNQPQHF.

In its sample, this clone was seen a few times. V is TRBV6-1 and J is TRBJ2-1, with 8 bases identical to TRBD1. The germline V gene has CDR1 MNHNS and CDR2 SASEGT. This CDR3 spans 15 amino acids. J gave up 6 bases and V 6 bases, and 10 bases lay outside the gene matches. Here the CDR3 reads CASSQGTGLPNEQFF. The CDR3 DNA follows: TGTGCCAGCAGCCAAGGGACAGGACTCCCCAATGAGCAGTTCTTC.

The chain couples TRBV5-1 to TRBJ2-1; TRBD1 aligns across 9 bases. Unmatched junction bases numbered 7, after V lost 0 bases and J lost 3 bases. The CDR3 is 17 amino acids. CDR1 SGHRS and CDR2 YFSETQ come from the germline V gene. CDR3 amino acids: CASSLATGGLNYNEQFF. The DNA for the CDR3 is TGCGCCAGCAGCTTGGCGACAGGGGGTCTGAACTACAATGAGCAGTTCTTC.

The chain links TRBV7-8 to TRBJ2-1, with 9 bases lining up with TRBD2. The CDR3 loop spans 12 amino acids. Trimming cost V 1 base and J 12 bases; bases outside gene matches: 1. CDR1 is SGHVS, CDR2 FQNEAQ, per germline. CDR3 loop: CASSLELAGQFF. DNA of the CDR3: TGTGCCAGCAGCTTAGAACTAGCGGGGCAGTTCTTC.